This passage covers 9 T cell receptor beta chains from one sample sequenced in a study of blood T cell repertoires in COVID-19. Sequencing was performed with immunoSEQ multiplex PCR; in TCRdb, only in-frame clones are kept and a portion is missing. The sample includes around 240,000 clones, around 88% of them seen just once. The specimen was PBMCs or T cells enriched from blood (not recorded which). The receptors here all came from a woman aged 45-65 years who had recovered from COVID-19.

This sequence joins TRBV4-1 and TRBJ2-3; D unclear. Germline CDR1 and CDR2: MGHRA and YSYEKL. The V and J ends lost 4 bases and 0 bases respectively, with 11 bases between them. The CDR3 has 15 residues. The CDR3 sequence: CASSLGWASTDTQYF. CDR3 sequence (DNA): TGCGCCAGCAGCCTCGGCTGGGCCAGCACAGATACGCAGTATTTT.

J is TRBJ2-1 and V is TRBV4-3; TRBD2 matches at 10 bases. CDR1 and CDR2 (germline): LGHNA, YSLEER. V lost 0 bases to trimming and J lost 6 bases; unmatched junction nucleotides: 8. This CDR3 comprises 17 residues. Here the CDR3 DNA reads TGCGCCAGCAGCCAAGATAGCAGCGGGAGGGCCCGCAATGAGCAGTTCTTC. The encoded protein is CASSQDSSGRARNEQFF.

V gene TRBV19 combines with J gene TRBJ1-3; 8 nucleotides align to TRBD1. This CDR3 region has 17 residues. The trim removed 3 bases at V and 3 bases at J, leaving 10 bases unmatched. Germline V gives CDR1 LNHDA, CDR2 SQIVND (reference sequence). Written as DNA, the CDR3 is TGTGCCAGTAGTATCAAGGCCCAGGGGGCTGGTGGAAACACCATATATTTT. Encoded protein: CASSIKAQGAGGNTIYF.

The chain has TRBV28 and TRBJ2-5; D gene unclear. CDR3 length equals 16 residues. V lost 0 bases and J lost 5, with 16 bases in between. Germline assignment: CDR1 MDHEN and CDR2 SYDVKM. CDR3 region: CASSLWSRLTGETQYF. CDR3 bases: TGTGCCAGCAGTTTATGGTCTAGGCTAACCGGGGAGACCCAGTACTTC. The full variable domain, with the rest looked up from reference TRBV28 and TRBJ2-5, is DVKVTQSSRYLVKRTGEKVFLECVQDMDHENMFWYRQDPGLGLRLIYFSYDVKMKEKGDIPEGYSVSREKKERFSLILESASTNQTSMYLCASSLWSRLTGETQYFGPGTRLLVL.

The V gene is TRBV15, the J gene TRBJ2-6; D is possibly TRBD1 (5 bases). Trimming took off 0 bases at V and 1 base at J, with 7 bases between the two ends. The CDR3 is made up of 16 amino acids. Germline values: CDR1 LNHNV, CDR2 YYDKDF (reference sequence). The CDR3 coding sequence is TGTGCCACCAGCAGAGATCCAGGGTCTGGGGCCAACGTCCTGACTTTC. This encodes CATSRDPGSGANVLTF.

This clone was observed once. The chain combines TRBV2 with TRBJ2-1, with 9 bases matching TRBD2. The CDR3 contains 15 residues. Per germline, CDR1 SNHLY and CDR2 FYNNEI. Trimming removed 3 bases from V and 7 bases from J; junction bases left unmatched: 7. This CDR3 reads CASSEGGGVANEQFF. The CDR3, as DNA: TGTGCCAGCAGTGAGGGCGGGGGGGTGGCTAATGAGCAGTTCTTC.

The gene calls are TRBV5-5 and TRBJ1-6; no clear D. Germline V CDR1 and CDR2: SGHKS, YYEKEE (reference sequence). V lost 0 bases and J lost 8, with 9 bases in between. CDR3 size: 14 residues. DNA of the CDR3: TGTGCCAGCAGCTTGGGACTGAGGTATTCACCCCTCCACTTT. Translated: CASSLGLRYSPLHF.

This chain joins TRBV6-2 or TRBV6-3 and TRBJ2-1; 10 bases line up with TRBD2. Germline V gives CDR1 MNHEY, CDR2 SVGEGT. The junction had 6 bases not matched to a gene; V was cut back by 2 bases and J by 14 bases. The CDR3 spans 13 residues. The CDR3 DNA reads TGTGCCAGCAGTTACGCTAGCGGGAGTTGGAAGTTCTTC. Encoded protein: CASSYASGSWKFF.

There are a few counts of this clone. This chain uses TRBV24-1 with TRBJ2-2; D possibly corresponds to TRBD2 (6 bases). CDR3 length: 17 amino acids. Trimming stripped 5 bases from V and 5 bases from J, with 20 bases between. Per the germline V gene, CDR1 is KGHDR and CDR2 is SFDVKD. The CDR3 bases are TGTGCCACCAGTGGACTAGATTATGGGGAGAGGACCGGGGAGCTGTTTTTT. It yields the protein CATSGLDYGERTGELFF.